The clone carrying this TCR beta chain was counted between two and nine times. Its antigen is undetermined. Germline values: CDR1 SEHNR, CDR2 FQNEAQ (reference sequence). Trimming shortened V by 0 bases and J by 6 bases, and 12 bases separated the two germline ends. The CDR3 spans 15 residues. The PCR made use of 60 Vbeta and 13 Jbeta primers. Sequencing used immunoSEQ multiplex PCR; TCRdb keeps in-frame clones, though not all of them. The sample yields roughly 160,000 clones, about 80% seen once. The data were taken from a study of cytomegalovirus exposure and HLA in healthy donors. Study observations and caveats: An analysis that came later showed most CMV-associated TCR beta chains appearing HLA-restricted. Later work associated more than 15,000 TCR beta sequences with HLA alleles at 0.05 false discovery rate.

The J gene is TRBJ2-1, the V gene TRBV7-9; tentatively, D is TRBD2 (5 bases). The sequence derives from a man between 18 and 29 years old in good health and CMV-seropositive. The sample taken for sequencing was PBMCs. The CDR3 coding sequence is TGTGCCAGCAGCTTAGCGCACAGCCGGGGCAATGAGCAGTTCTTC. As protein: CASSLAHSRGNEQFF. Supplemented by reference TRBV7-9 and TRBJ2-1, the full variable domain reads DTGVSQNPRHKITKRGQNVTFRCDPISEHNRLYWYRQTLGQGPEFLTYFQNEAQLEKSRLLSDRFSAERPKGSFSTLEIQRTEQGDSAMYLCASSLAHSRGNEQFFGPGTRLTVL.